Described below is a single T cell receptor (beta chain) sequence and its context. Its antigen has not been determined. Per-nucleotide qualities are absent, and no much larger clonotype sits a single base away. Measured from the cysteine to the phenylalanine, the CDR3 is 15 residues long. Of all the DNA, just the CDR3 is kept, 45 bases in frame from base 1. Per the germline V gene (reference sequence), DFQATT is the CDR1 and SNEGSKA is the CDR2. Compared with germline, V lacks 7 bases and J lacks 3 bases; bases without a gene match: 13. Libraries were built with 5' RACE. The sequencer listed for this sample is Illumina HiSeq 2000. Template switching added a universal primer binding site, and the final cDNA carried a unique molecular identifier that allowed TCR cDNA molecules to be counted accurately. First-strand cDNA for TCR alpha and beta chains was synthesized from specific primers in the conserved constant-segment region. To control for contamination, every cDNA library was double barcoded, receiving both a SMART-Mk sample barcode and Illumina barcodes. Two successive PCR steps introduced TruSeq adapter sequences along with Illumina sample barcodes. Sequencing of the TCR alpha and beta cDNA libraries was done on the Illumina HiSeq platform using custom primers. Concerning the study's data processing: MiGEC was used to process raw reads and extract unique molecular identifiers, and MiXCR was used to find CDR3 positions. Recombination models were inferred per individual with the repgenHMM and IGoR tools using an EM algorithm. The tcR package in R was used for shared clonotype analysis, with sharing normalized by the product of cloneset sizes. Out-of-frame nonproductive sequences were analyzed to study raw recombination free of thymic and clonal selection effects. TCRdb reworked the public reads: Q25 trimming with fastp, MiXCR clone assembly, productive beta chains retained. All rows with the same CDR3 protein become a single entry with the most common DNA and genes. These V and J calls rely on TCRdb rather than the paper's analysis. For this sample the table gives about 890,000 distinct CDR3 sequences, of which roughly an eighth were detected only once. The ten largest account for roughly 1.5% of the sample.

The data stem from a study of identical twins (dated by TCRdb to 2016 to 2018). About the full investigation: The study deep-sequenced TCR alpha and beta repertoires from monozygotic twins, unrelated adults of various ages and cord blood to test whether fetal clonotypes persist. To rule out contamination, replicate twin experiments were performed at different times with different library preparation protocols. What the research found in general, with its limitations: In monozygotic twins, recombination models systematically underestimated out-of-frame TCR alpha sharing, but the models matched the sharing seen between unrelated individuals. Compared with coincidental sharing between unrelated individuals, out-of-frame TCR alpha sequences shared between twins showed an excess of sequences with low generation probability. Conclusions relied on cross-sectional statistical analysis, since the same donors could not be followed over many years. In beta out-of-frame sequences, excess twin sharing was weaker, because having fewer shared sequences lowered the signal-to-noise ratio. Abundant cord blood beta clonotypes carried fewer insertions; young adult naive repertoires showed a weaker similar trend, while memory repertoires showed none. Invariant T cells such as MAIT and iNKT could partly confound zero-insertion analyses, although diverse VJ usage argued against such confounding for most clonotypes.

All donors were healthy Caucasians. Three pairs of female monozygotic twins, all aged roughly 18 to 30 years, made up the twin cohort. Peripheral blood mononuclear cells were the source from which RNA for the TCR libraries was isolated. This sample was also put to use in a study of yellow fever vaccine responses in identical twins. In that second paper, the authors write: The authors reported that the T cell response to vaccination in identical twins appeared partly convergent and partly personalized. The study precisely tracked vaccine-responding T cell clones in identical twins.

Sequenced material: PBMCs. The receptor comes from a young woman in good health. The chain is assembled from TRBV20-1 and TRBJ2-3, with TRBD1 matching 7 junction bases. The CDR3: CSVNSLDRITDTQYF. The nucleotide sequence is TGCAGTGTCAATTCGTTGGACAGGATAACAGATACGCAGTATTTT.